The clone carrying this T cell receptor (beta chain) appeared a few times. This record belongs to a study of blood T cell repertoires in COVID-19. At the level of the study: Acute and convalescent COVID-19 samples came from the United States, Italy and Spain. The analysed material was cDNA or gDNA that came from T cells, B-cell-depleted T cells, or PBMCs.

Germline V lookup: CDR1 SGHVS, CDR2 FNYEAQ. V was trimmed by 5 bases and J by 5 bases, leaving 18 bases between them. The CDR3 runs to 15 residues. How the authors handled the data: Quantification of nucleated cells was approximated via reference gene primer amplification. The protocol was immunoSEQ multiplex PCR, while the TCRdb copy is restricted to in-frame clones and leaves out a portion. That table is the source of V, J and clone size, and D and trimming were worked out from the DNA. The sample holds around 72,000 clones, approximately 80% seen once. The rearrangement joins TRBV7-6 to TRBJ1-1; a possible D gene is TRBD1 (5 bases). The source is a woman aged 65 to 85 with acute or convalescent COVID-19. The sequenced sample consisted of peripheral blood. The CDR3 nucleotides read TGTGCCAGCAGCCGAATGGTCGGGGGAGGGACTGAAGCTTTCTTT. It specifies CASSRMVGGGTEAFF.